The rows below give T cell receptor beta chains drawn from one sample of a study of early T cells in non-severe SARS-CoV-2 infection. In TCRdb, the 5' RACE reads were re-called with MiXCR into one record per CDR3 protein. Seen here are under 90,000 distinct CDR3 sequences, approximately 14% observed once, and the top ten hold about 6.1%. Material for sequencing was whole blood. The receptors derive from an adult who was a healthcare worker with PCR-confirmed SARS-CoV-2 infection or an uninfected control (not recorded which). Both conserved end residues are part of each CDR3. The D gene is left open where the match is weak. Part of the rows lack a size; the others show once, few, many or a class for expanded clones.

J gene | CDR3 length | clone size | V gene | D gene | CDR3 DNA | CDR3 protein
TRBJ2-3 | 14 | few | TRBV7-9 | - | TGTGCCAGCAGCTCGGGACTTTCCACAGATACGCAGTATTTT | CASSSGLSTDTQYF
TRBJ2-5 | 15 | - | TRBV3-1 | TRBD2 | TGTGCCAGCAGCCACCGACTAGCGGGGAAAGAGACCCAGTACTTC | CASSHRLAGKETQYF
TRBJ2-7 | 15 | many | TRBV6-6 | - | TGTGCCAGCAGTTACGGGGCAGGGAACCTCTACGAGCAGTACTTC | CASSYGAGNLYEQYF
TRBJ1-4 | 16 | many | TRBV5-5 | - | TGTGCCAGCAGCTGGGTAGATAATCCCGGGATTGAAAAACTGTTTTTT | CASSWVDNPGIEKLFF
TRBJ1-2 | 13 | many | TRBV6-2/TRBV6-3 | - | TGTGCCAGCAGTCGGACAGAAAACTATGGCTACACCTTC | CASSRTENYGYTF
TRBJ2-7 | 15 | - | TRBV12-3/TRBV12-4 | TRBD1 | TGTGCCAGCAGTTTAGCCGGGACAGGGGGCGGCGAGCAGTACTTC | CASSLAGTGGGEQYF
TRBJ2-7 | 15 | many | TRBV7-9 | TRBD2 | TGTGCCAGCAGCTTAGGAACTAGCGGGACCTACGAGCAGTACTTC | CASSLGTSGTYEQYF
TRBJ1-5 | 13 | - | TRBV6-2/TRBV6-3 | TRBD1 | TGTGCCAGCAGCCGGACAGGGTTTCAGCCCCAGCATTTT | CASSRTGFQPQHF
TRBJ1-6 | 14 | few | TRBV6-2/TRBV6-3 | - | TGTGCCAGCAGTTACTCGGCTCAATGGACACCCCTCCACTTT | CASSYSAQWTPLHF
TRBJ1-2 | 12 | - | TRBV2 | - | TGTGCCAGCAGTTTGGCCCTCTATGGCTACACCTTC | CASSLALYGYTF
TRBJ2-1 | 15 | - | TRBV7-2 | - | TGTGCCAGCAGCCCCCAGAGTGGGGGTCACAATGAGCAGTTCTTC | CASSPQSGGHNEQFF
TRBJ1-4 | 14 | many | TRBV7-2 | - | TGTGCCAGCAGCTTAGGAGGAGGGGAGCAAAAACTGTTTTTT | CASSLGGGEQKLFF
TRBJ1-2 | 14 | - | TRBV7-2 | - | TGTGCCAGCAGCACGTCACAGGGAGGTCGTGGCTACACCTTC | CASSTSQGGRGYTF
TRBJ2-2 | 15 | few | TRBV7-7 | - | TGTGCTAGCAGCTTAACGGGGACGGACACCGGGGAGCTGTTTTTT | CASSLTGTDTGELFF
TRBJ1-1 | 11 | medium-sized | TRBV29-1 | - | TGCAGCGTCCCTAAGAACACTGAAGCTTTCTTT | CSVPKNTEAFF
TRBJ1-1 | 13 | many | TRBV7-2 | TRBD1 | TGTGCCAGCAGCCGACGACAGGGCACTGAAGCTTTCTTT | CASSRRQGTEAFF
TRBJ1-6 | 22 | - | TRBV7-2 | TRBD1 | TGTGCCAGCAGCTTAGCGAAGGCAGGGGGCCTCCTAGGGGGCTCCTATAATTCACCCCTCCACTTT | CASSLAKAGGLLGGSYNSPLHF
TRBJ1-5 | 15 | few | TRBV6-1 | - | TGTGCCAGCAGTGAACAAACCTCAGGGCGGCAGCCCCAGCATTTT | CASSEQTSGRQPQHF
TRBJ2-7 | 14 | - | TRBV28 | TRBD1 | TGTGCCAGCAGTTTACGTCCAGGGGGCTACGAGCAGTACTTC | CASSLRPGGYEQYF
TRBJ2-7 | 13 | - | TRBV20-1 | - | TGCAGTGCTAGAGATGAGGGATCCTACGAGCAGTACTTC | CSARDEGSYEQYF
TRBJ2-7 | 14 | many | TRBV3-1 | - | TGTGCCAGCAGCACGGACAGAGACTCCTACGAGCAGTACTTC | CASSTDRDSYEQYF
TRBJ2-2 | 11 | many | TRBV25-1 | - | TGTGCCAGCAGTGACAGCGGGGAGCTGTTTTTT | CASSDSGELFF
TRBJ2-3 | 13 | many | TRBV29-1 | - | TGCAGCGTTGGACCCGGAAACACAGATACGCAGTATTTT | CSVGPGNTDTQYF
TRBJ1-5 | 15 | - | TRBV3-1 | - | TGTGCCAGCAGCCAGGGTCCTTGGGGCGTGCAGCCCCAGCATTTT | CASSQGPWGVQPQHF